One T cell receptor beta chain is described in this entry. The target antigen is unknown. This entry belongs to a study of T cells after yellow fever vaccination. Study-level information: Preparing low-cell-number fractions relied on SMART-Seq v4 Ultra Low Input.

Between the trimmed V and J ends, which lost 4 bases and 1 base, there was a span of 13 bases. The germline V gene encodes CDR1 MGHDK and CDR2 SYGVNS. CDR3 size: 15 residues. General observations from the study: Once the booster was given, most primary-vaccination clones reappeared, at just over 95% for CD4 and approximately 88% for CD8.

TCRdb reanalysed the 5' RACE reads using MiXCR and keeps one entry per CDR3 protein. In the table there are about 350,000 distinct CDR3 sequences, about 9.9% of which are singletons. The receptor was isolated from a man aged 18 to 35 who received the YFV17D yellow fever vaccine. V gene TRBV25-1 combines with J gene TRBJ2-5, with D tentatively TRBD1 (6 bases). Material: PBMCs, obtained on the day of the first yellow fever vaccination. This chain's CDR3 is CASSGPGAIQETQYF. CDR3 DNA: TGTGCCAGCAGTGGTCCAGGGGCAATCCAAGAGACCCAGTACTTC.